A single sample gave rise to the 21 T cell receptor beta chains below, sequenced in a study of post-analysis software for immune sequencing data. No antigen is known for these receptors. The TCR beta cDNA libraries carried unique molecular identifiers. TCRdb called the PCR reads again in MiXCR, with one record for every CDR3 protein. The table has about 810,000 distinct CDR3 sequences, approximately 53% seen once. Notes on the study in general: Patients used about 5 TRBV segments, including TRBV5-6, TRBV5-1 and TRBV20-1, more often than controls.

The specimen was blood. The receptors derive from a girl between 5 and 17 years old with multiple sclerosis.

V gene TRBV12-3 or TRBV12-4 combines with J gene TRBJ1-1, with D possibly being TRBD1 (5 bases). Trimming took off 2 bases at V and 0 bases at J, with 7 bases between the two ends. CDR3 size: 14 residues. CDR3 bases: TGTGCCAGCAGTTTACCAGGGTTGAACACTGAAGCTTTCTTT. Amino acid sequence: CASSLPGLNTEAFF.

The V gene is TRBV7-2, the J gene TRBJ2-5; D is tentatively TRBD1 or TRBD2 (5 bases each). The CDR3 loop spans 16 amino acids. V was pared by 1 base and J by 1 base, with 13 bases between. Per germline, CDR1 SGHTA and CDR2 FQGNSA. CDR3 sequence: CASSLGRWGSQETQYF. CDR3 nucleotides: TGTGCCAGCAGCTTAGGGCGGTGGGGGTCCCAAGAGACCCAGTACTTC.

The J gene is TRBJ1-1, the V gene TRBV14; D remains unclear. Trimming cost V 4 bases and J 6 bases, with 18 bases left between them. This CDR3 comprises 15 residues. Germline V CDR1 and CDR2: SGHDN, FVKESK. In DNA form, the CDR3 reads TGTGCCAGCAGCCTCGGAGGTTGGACGGGCCCTGAAGCTTTCTTT. Its protein product is CASSLGGWTGPEAFF.

With regard to this clonotype: Being one base from a much bigger clone, this may be a read error. V gene TRBV27 combines with J gene TRBJ2-3, with D perhaps matching TRBD1 (5 bases). V gave up 6 bases and J gave up 6 bases, with 13 bases separating them. The CDR3 is 13 residues long. The V gene's germline CDR1 is MNHEY and CDR2 SMNVEV (reference sequence). The CDR3 nucleotides are TGTGCCAGCAGGGACAACCTCGGTGATACGCAGTATTTT. This encodes CASRDNLGDTQYF.

CDR3 DNA: TGTGCCAGCAGCTCTCCTCGGCGGGGCTCAGTGGCCAAAAACATTCAGTACTTC. This gives the protein CASSSPRRGSVAKNIQYF. The gene calls are TRBV7-8 and TRBJ2-4; D is possibly TRBD2 (6 bases). Trimming shortened V by 4 bases and J by 1 base, and 20 bases separated the two germline ends. The CDR3 has 18 residues. The germline gives CDR1 SGHVS, CDR2 FQNEAQ.

This clonotype has just a few counts. The V call is TRBV7-2, the J call TRBJ2-3; 8 positions match TRBD2. V dropped 7 bases and J dropped 2; count of bases not matched to a gene: 8. CDR3 length: 15 residues. Per germline, CDR1 SGHTA and CDR2 FQGNSA. The CDR3 reads CASTKSGGPTDTQYF. CDR3 nucleotide sequence: TGTGCCAGCACCAAATCGGGAGGGCCCACAGATACGCAGTATTTT.

This clonotype appeared a few times. The chain has TRBV10-2 and TRBJ2-5; 7 bases align to TRBD2. In germline, CDR1 is WSHSY, CDR2 SAAADI. The V segment lost 7 bases and the J segment 3 bases; nucleotides outside the gene matches: 5. The CDR3 contains 13 residues. The CDR3 DNA follows: TGCGCCAGCACGGTGCGGGGGAAAGAGACCCAGTACTTC. It is translated as CASTVRGKETQYF.

The chain carries TRBV5-6 and TRBJ2-1; perhaps TRBD2 as D (6 bases). The CDR3 runs 15 residues. V was cut by 2 bases and J by 0 bases, with 9 bases left in between. Germline assignment: CDR1 SGHDT and CDR2 YYEEEE. The CDR3 is CASSFLGSSYNEQFF. CDR3 DNA sequence: TGTGCCAGCAGCTTTCTCGGGAGCTCCTACAATGAGCAGTTCTTC.

The chain uses TRBV7-8 and TRBJ2-7, with 8 nucleotides matching TRBD2. Germline CDR1 is SGHVS and CDR2 is FQNEAQ. The CDR3 is 16 amino acids. V lost 1 base and J lost 3; bases outside the gene matches: 8. The CDR3 spells CASSLELGRGVYEQYF. The CDR3 bases are TGTGCCAGCAGCTTAGAGTTGGGGCGGGGGGTCTACGAGCAGTACTTC.

V and J are TRBV7-2 and TRBJ2-7, with TRBD1 as a possible D gene (6 bases). CDR3 length: 15 residues. The germline V gene has CDR1 SGHTA and CDR2 FQGNSA. With 1 base removed from V and 3 bases from J, the gap between germline ends came to 13 bases. The DNA of the CDR3 is TGTGCCAGCAGCTTAGTCTCAGGGGTCAACTACGAGCAGTACTTC. This codes for CASSLVSGVNYEQYF.

This clonotype was seen a single time. This chain uses TRBV7-2 with TRBJ2-1; 9 bases are a match to TRBD2. The CDR3 length is 16 residues. Trimming at V came to 5 bases and at J to 7 bases, leaving 12 bases not matched to a gene. Germline V lookup: CDR1 SGHTA, CDR2 FQGNSA. CDR3 nucleotide sequence: TGTGCCAGCAGCCTAGGGGGCGGGAGGGCCGAGAATGAGCAGTTCTTC. Protein sequence: CASSLGGGRAENEQFF.

The chain carries TRBV20-1 and TRBJ2-3, with D perhaps TRBD2 (7 bases). Trimming removed 4 bases from V and 5 bases from J, with 13 bases in between. The germline V gene has CDR1 DFQATT and CDR2 SNEGSKA (reference sequence). The length of the CDR3 is 13 residues. The CDR3 DNA reads TGCAGTGCTACCGGGGGGCGCAGAGATACGCAGTATTTT. Translated, it gives CSATGGRRDTQYF.

The chain recombines TRBV29-1 with TRBJ2-1, with 8 bases matching TRBD2. After removal of 0 bases from V and 6 bases from J, the junction contained 7 bases not matched to a gene. Germline lookup yields CDR1 SQVTM and CDR2 ANQGSEA. The CDR3 consists of 15 residues. Here the CDR3 reads CSVEDIAGLGNEQFF. In DNA form, the CDR3 reads TGCAGCGTTGAAGATATAGCGGGGTTGGGCAATGAGCAGTTCTTC.

The chain couples TRBV4-1 to TRBJ2-7; D uncertain. CDR3 length equals 16 residues. The V end was cut by 0 bases, the J end by 0 bases, with 12 bases between. Germline CDR1 is MGHRA and CDR2 is YSYEKL. CDR3 protein: CASSQDQTESSYEQYF. DNA of the CDR3: TGCGCCAGCAGCCAAGATCAAACAGAGAGCTCCTACGAGCAGTACTTC.

This clonotype was seen only a few times. The V call is TRBV9, the J call TRBJ2-5, with D unclear. The ends were cut back, 0 bases at V and 2 bases at J, with 5 bases in the middle. This CDR3 is built from 13 residues. From germline, CDR1 is SGDLS and CDR2 YYNGEE. The CDR3 loop is CASSVGPQETQYF. As DNA, the CDR3 is TGTGCCAGCAGCGTAGGTCCACAAGAGACCCAGTACTTC. The variable domain in full, with the rest retrieved from reference TRBV9 and TRBJ2-5, is DSGVTQTPKHLITATGQRVTLRCSPRSGDLSVYWYQQSLDQGLQFLIQYYNGEERAKGNILERFSAQQFPDLHSELNLSSLELGDSALYFCASSVGPQETQYFGPGTRLLVL.

The chain couples TRBV29-1 to TRBJ2-2, with D uncertain. Germline V CDR1 and CDR2: SQVTM, ANQGSEA. Deletions cut 5 bases from V and 3 bases from J, with 13 bases between. This CDR3 region has 14 residues. CDR3 DNA sequence: TGCAGCGTTCCAGATGATATGTACACCGGGGAGCTGTTTTTT. This translates into CSVPDDMYTGELFF.

This clonotype was counted between two and nine times. This rearrangement joins TRBV6-5 to TRBJ2-4, with 13 positions matching TRBD2. Germline V lookup: CDR1 MNHEY, CDR2 SVGAGI. V gave up 4 bases and J gave up 13 bases; unmatched junction bases: 10. The CDR3 runs 15 residues. CDR3 protein: CASSSTSGGAWEQYF. The CDR3 coding sequence is TGTGCCAGCAGTTCCACTAGCGGGGGGGCTTGGGAGCAGTACTTC.

This clonotype is a singleton in its sample. The V and J genes are TRBV7-3 and TRBJ2-3, with D possibly TRBD1 on 6 matching bases. This CDR3 has 15 residues. Germline lookup yields CDR1 SGHTA and CDR2 FQGTGA. The V gene lost 5 bases and the J gene lost 0 bases, with 12 bases spanning the gap. The CDR3 loop is CASSLNRASTDTQYF. As DNA, the CDR3 is TGTGCCAGCAGCCTAAACAGGGCTAGCACAGATACGCAGTATTTT.

The chain joins TRBV20-1 to TRBJ2-1; possibly TRBD1 for D (6 bases). The CDR3 length is 11 residues. V lost 0 bases to trimming and J lost 13 bases, with 10 bases between them. Germline loops: CDR1 DFQATT, CDR2 SNEGSKA (reference sequence). The CDR3 loop reads CSARDGQIQFF. The CDR3 DNA sequence: TGCAGTGCTAGAGATGGACAGATTCAGTTCTTC.

The chain employs TRBV11-2 and TRBJ2-7, with 10 bases fitting TRBD1. In germline, CDR1 is SGHAT, CDR2 FQNNGV. This CDR3 has 16 residues. The J segment lost 7 bases and the V segment lost 5 bases, leaving 14 bases of the junction unmatched. CDR3 protein: CASSLPRDRGRGEQYF. The CDR3, as DNA: TGTGCCAGCAGCCTCCCCCGAGACAGGGGGCGCGGAGAGCAGTACTTC.

V and J are TRBV4-2 and TRBJ1-1; TRBD1 is a possible D gene (6 bases). Per the germline V gene, CDR1 is LGHNA and CDR2 is YNFKEQ. V was clipped by 0 bases and J by 4 bases, with 12 bases between them. The CDR3 runs 15 residues. As DNA, the CDR3 is TGTGCCAGCAGCCAAGATGGAACGGGGGCCACTGAAGCTTTCTTT. This translates into CASSQDGTGATEAFF.